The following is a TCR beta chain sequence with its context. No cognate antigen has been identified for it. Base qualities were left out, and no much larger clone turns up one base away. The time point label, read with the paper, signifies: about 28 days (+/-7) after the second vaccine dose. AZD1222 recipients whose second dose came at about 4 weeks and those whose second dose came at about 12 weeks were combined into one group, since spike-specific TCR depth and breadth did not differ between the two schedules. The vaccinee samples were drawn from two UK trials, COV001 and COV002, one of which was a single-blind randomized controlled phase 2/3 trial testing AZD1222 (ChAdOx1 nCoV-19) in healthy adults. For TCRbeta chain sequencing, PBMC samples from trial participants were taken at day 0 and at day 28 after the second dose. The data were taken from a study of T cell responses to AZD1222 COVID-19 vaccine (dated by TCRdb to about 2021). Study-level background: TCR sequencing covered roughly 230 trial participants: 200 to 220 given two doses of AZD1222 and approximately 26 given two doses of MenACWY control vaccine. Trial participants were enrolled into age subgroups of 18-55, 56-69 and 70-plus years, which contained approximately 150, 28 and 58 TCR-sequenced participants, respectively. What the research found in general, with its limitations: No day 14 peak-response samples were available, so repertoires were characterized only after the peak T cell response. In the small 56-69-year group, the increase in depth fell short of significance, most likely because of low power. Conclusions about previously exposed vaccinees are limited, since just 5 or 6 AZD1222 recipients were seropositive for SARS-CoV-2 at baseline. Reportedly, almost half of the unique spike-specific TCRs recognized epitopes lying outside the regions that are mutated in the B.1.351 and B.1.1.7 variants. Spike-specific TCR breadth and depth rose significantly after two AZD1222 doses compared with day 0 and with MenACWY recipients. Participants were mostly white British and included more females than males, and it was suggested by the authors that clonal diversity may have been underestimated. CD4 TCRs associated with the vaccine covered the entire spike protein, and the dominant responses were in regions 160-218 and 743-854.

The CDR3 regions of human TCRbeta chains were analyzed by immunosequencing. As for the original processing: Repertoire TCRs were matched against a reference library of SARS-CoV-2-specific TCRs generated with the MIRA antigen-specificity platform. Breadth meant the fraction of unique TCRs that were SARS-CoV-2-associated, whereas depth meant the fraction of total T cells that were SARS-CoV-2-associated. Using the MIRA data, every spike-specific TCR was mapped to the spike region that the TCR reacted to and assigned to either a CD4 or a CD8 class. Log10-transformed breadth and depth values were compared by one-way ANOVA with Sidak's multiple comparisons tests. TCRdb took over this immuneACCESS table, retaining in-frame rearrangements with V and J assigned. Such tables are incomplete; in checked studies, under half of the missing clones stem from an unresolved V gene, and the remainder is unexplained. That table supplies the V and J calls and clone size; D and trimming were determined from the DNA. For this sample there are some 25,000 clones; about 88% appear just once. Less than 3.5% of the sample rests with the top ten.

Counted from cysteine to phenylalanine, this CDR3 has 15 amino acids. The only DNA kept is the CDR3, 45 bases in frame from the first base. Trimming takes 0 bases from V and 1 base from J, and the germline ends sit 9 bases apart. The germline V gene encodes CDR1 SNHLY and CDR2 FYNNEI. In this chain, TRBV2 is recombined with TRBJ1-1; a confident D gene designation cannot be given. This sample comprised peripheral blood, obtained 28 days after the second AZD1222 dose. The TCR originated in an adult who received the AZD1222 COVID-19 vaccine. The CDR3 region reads CASSEARAANTEAFF. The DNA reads TGTGCCAGCAGTGAAGCGCGGGCAGCGAACACTGAAGCTTTCTTT.